This T cell receptor (beta chain) originates from a study of low-dose radiotherapy and immunotherapy resistance in tumors. Covering alpha and beta chains, TRAV- and TRBV-specific primers were used for the first-strand cDNA. TCR amplification used roughly 18 PCR cycles, a constant-region primer and a V-primer adapter. TCRdb reanalysed the reads using MiXCR and keeps one entry per CDR3 protein. The table lists under 90,000 distinct CDR3 sequences, less than 35% of them singletons. This clonotype occurred many times. CDR3 length equals 15 residues. J lost 13 bases, V lost 0 bases, and 9 bases had no gene match. The germline V gene has CDR1 SGHDN and CDR2 FVKESK. This sample's time point: before trial treatment.

This clonotype was obtained from a female donor with ovarian cancer. The rearrangement joins TRBV14 to TRBJ2-1, with 10 bases fitting TRBD2. The input for sequencing was PBMCs, taken before treatment. The CDR3: CASSQDGALAGDQFF. Here the CDR3 DNA reads TGTGCCAGCAGCCAAGATGGCGCGCTAGCGGGAGACCAGTTCTTC.